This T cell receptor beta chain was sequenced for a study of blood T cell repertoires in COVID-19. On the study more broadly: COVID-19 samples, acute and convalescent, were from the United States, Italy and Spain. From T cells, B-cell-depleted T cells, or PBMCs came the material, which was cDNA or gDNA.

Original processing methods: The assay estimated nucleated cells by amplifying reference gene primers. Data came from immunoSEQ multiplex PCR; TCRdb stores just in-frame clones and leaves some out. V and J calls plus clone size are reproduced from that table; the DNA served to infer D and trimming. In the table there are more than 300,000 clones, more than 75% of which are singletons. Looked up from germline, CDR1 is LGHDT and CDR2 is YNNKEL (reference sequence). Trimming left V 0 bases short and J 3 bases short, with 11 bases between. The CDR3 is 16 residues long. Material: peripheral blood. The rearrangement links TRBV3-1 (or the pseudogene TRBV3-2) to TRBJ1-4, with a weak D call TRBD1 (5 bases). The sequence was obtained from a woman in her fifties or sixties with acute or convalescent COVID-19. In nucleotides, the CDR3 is TGTGCCAGCAGCCAAGAGGTGCAGGGCCCTAATGAAAAACTGTTTTTT. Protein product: CASSQEVQGPNEKLFF.